Below, one T cell receptor (beta chain) is given with its context. The antigen is not known. The study used healthy donors as controls matched for age and sex. Negative isolation yielded the CD8+ and CD4+ T cells, while FACS enriched the TEMRA cells. These data originate in a study of CD8 T cells in Susac syndrome. Random hexamers were used to reverse transcribe the RNA input (roughly 0.5 to 1 ug). The amplification used immunoSEQ multiplex PCR on TCR beta CDR3; it spanned 54 Vbeta and 13 Jbeta. In TCRdb, the immunoSEQ multiplex PCR reads were re-called with MiXCR into one record per CDR3 protein. The table has approximately 100,000 distinct CDR3 sequences, 80% to 95% seen once. Whole-study results and caveats: It was acknowledged in the study that its TCR sequencing and HLA analysis involved a relatively small number of individuals.

Deletions cut 0 bases from V and 4 bases from J, with 15 bases between. Germline CDR1 and CDR2: MGHDK and SYGVNS. This CDR3 comprises 16 residues. Source material: CD4+ T cells from PBMCs. The genes are TRBV25-1 and TRBJ2-5, with a tentative D call TRBD2 (5 bases). The receptor's source is a human donor in good health. CDR3 nucleotides: TGTGCCAGCAGTGAATATTACGGGATAAGTACAGAGACCCAGTACTTC. Translation: CASSEYYGISTETQYF.